This TCR beta chain appears in the sequencing data of a study of cytomegalovirus exposure and HLA in healthy donors. Overall study results and limits: Most TCR sequences proved rare, with some public TCRs found in many donors. An analysis that was carried out later associated 15,000 to 20,000 TCR beta sequences with HLA alleles at 0.05 false discovery rate. Donor immune exposure was known only as CMV serostatus.

The germline gives CDR1 MGHRA, CDR2 YSYEKL. The CDR3 contains 13 residues. Trimming took off 8 bases at V and 2 bases at J, with 10 bases between the two ends. This clone showed up just once. Its antigen is not known. PCR primers comprised 60 Vbeta and 13 Jbeta primers. Profiling relied on immunoSEQ multiplex PCR, and the TCRdb table lists in-frame clones only, not all of them. The data show approximately 98,000 clones, with around 72% seen just once and roughly 9.8% held by the top ten. V gene TRBV4-1 combines with J gene TRBJ1-5; D call uncertain. The specimen was PBMCs. The clonotype originates from a man between 18 and 29 years old in good health and CMV-seropositive. CDR3 protein: CASAERGNQPQHF. The CDR3 region has the DNA TGCGCCAGCGCGGAAAGAGGCAATCAGCCCCAGCATTTT.